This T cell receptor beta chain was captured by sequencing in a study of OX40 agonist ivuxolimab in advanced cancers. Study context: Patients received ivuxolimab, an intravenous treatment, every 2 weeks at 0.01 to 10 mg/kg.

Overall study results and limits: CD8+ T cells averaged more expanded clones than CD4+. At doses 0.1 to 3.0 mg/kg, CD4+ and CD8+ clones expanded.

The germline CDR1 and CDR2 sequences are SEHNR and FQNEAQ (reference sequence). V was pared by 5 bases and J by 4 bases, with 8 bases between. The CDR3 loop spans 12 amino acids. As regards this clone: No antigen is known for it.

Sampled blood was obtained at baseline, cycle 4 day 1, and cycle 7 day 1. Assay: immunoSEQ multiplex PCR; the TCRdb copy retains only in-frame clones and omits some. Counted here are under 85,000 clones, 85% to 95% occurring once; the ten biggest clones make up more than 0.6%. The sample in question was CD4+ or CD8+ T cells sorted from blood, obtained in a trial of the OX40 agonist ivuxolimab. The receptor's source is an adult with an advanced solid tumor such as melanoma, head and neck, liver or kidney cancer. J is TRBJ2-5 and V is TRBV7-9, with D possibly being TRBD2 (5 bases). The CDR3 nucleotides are TGTGCCAGCAGCGAGGGTCGAGAGACCCAGTACTTC. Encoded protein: CASSEGRETQYF.